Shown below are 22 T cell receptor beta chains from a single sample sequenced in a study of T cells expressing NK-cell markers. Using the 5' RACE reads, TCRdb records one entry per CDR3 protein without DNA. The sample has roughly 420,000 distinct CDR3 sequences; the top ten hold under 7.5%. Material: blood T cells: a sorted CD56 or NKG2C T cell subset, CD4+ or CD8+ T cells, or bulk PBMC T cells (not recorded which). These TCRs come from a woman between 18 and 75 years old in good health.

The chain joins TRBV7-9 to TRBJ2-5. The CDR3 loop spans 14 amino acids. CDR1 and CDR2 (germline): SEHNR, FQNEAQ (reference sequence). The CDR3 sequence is CASSLIPGQETQYF.

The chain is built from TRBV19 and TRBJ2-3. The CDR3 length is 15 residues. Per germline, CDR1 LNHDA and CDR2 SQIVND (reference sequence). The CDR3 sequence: CASSTWASRTDTQYF.

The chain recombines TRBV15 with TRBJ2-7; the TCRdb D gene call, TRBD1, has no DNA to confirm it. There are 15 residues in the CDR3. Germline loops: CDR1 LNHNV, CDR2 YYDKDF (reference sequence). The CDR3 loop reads CATSRGPDRGNEQYF.

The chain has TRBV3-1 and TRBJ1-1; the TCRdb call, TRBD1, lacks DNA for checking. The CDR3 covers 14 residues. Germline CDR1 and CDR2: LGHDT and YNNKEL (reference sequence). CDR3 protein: CASNVRGPGTEAFF. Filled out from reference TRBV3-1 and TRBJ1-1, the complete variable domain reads DTAVSQTPKYLVTQMGNDKSIKCEQNLGHDTMYWYKQDSKKFLKIMFSYNNKELIINETVPNRFSPKSPDKAHLNLHINSLELGDSAVYFCASNVRGPGTEAFFGQGTRLTVV.

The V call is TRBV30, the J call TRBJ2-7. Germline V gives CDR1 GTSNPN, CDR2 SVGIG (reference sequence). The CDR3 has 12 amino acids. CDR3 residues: CAWSVNADVQYF.

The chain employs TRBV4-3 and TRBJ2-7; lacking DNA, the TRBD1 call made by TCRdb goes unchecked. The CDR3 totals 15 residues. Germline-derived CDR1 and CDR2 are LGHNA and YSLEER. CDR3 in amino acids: CASSQGQGILYEQYF.

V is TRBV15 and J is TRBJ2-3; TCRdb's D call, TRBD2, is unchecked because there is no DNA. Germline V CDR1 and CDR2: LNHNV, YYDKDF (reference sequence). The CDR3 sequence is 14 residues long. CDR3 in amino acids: CATSRGGGAYTQYF.

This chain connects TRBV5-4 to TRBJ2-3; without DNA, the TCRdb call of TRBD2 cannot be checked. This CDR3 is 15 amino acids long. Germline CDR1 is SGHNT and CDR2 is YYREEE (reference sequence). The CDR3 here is CASSPRTLTRDTQYF. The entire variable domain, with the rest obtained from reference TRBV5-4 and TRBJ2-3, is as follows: ETGVTQSPTHLIKTRGQQVTLRCSSQSGHNTVSWYQQALGQGPQFIFQYYREEENGRGNFPPRFSGLQFPNYSSELNVNALELDDSALYLCASSPRTLTRDTQYFGPGTRLTVL.

The CDR3 sequence is CASSDGPRTNTEAFF. The chain has TRBV6-4 and TRBJ1-1; TCRdb selects TRBD1, and the lack of DNA leaves this call unchecked. The CDR3 length is 15 residues. Looked up from germline, CDR1 is MRHNA and CDR2 is SNTAGT.

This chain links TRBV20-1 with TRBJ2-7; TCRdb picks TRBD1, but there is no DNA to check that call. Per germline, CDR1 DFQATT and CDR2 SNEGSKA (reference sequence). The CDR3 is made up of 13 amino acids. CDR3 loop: CSAPPGQSYEQYF.

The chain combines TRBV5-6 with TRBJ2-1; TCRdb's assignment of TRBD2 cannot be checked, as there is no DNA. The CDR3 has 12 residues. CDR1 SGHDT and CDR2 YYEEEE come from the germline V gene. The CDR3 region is CASRYSGNEQFF.

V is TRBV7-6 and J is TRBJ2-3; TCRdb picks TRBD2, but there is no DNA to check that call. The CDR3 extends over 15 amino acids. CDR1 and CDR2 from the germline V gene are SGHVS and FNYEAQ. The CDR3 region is CASSLAPEDTDTQYF.

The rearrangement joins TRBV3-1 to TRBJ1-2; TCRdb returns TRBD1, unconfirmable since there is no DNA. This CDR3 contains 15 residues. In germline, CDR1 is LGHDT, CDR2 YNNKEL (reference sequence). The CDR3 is CASSHLGRENYGYTF.

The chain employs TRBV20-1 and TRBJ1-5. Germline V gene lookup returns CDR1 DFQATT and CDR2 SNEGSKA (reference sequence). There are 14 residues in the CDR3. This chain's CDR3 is CSAAREGIVQPQHF.

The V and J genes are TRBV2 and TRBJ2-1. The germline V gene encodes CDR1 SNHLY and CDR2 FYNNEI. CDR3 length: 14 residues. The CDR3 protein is CASSDREGLDEQFF.

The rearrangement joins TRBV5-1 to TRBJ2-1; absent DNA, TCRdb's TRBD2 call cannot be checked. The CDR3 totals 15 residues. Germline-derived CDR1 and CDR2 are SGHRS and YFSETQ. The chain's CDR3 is CASSLLAGGDNEQFF. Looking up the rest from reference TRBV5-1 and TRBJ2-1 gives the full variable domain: KAGVTQTPRYLIKTRGQQVTLSCSPISGHRSVSWYQQTPGQGLQFLFEYFSETQRNKGNFPGRFSGRQFSNSRSEMNVSTLELGDSALYLCASSLLAGGDNEQFFGPGTRLTVL.

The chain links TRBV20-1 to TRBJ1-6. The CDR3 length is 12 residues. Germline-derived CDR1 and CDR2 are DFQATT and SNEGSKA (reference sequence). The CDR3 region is CSAGQYGSPLHF.

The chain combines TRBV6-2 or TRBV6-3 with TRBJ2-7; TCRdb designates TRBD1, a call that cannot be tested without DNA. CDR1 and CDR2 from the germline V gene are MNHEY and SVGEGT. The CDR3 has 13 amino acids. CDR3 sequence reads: CASIRTGSYEQYF.

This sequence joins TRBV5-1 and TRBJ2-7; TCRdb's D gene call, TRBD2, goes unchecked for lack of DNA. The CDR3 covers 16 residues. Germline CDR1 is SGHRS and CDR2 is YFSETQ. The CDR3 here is CASSFEPGLSSYEQYF.

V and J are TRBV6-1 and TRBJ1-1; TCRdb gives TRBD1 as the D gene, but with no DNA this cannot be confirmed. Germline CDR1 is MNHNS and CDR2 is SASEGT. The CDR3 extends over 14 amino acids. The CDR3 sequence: CASAEGGPNTEAFF.

This CDR3 reads CASSSDIASGNTIYF. The chain is built from TRBV7-2 and TRBJ1-3; the D gene TCRdb calls, TRBD1, cannot be checked with no DNA. CDR3 size: 15 residues. Germline values: CDR1 SGHTA, CDR2 FQGNSA.

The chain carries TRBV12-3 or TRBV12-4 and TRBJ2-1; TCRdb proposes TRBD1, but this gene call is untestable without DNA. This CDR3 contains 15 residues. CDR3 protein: CASSLLAGKGGEQFF.